This T cell receptor beta chain was observed in a study of vaccination and CD4 T cells after COVID-19. The Oncomine TCR Beta short-read assay was applied to DNA of cultured CD4+ T cells. TCRdb ran MiXCR on the PCR reads and lists one entry per CDR3 protein. The profile shows about 7,200 distinct CDR3 sequences, roughly 22% of them singletons. This clonotype showed up just a few times. As yet, its antigen is unknown. There are 18 residues in the CDR3. The germline V gene has CDR1 MGHRA and CDR2 YSYEKL. Trimming took off 0 bases at V and 5 bases at J, with 22 bases between the two ends. This sample's treatment: roughly 10-day PBMC culture with coronavirus spike peptide pools or control peptides (ViraFEST assay). Negative selection yielded CD4+ T cells from day-10 cultures.

Source: CD4+ T cells from blood, cultured in vitro, taken after SARS-CoV-2 vaccination. J is TRBJ2-5 and V is TRBV4-1, with D tentatively TRBD1 (6 bases). This receptor was obtained from a human donor who had recovered from COVID-19. The CDR3 loop is CASSQDPTTQGRRETQYF. CDR3 in DNA: TGCGCCAGCAGCCAAGACCCGACGACGCAGGGGCGAAGGGAGACCCAGTACTTC.